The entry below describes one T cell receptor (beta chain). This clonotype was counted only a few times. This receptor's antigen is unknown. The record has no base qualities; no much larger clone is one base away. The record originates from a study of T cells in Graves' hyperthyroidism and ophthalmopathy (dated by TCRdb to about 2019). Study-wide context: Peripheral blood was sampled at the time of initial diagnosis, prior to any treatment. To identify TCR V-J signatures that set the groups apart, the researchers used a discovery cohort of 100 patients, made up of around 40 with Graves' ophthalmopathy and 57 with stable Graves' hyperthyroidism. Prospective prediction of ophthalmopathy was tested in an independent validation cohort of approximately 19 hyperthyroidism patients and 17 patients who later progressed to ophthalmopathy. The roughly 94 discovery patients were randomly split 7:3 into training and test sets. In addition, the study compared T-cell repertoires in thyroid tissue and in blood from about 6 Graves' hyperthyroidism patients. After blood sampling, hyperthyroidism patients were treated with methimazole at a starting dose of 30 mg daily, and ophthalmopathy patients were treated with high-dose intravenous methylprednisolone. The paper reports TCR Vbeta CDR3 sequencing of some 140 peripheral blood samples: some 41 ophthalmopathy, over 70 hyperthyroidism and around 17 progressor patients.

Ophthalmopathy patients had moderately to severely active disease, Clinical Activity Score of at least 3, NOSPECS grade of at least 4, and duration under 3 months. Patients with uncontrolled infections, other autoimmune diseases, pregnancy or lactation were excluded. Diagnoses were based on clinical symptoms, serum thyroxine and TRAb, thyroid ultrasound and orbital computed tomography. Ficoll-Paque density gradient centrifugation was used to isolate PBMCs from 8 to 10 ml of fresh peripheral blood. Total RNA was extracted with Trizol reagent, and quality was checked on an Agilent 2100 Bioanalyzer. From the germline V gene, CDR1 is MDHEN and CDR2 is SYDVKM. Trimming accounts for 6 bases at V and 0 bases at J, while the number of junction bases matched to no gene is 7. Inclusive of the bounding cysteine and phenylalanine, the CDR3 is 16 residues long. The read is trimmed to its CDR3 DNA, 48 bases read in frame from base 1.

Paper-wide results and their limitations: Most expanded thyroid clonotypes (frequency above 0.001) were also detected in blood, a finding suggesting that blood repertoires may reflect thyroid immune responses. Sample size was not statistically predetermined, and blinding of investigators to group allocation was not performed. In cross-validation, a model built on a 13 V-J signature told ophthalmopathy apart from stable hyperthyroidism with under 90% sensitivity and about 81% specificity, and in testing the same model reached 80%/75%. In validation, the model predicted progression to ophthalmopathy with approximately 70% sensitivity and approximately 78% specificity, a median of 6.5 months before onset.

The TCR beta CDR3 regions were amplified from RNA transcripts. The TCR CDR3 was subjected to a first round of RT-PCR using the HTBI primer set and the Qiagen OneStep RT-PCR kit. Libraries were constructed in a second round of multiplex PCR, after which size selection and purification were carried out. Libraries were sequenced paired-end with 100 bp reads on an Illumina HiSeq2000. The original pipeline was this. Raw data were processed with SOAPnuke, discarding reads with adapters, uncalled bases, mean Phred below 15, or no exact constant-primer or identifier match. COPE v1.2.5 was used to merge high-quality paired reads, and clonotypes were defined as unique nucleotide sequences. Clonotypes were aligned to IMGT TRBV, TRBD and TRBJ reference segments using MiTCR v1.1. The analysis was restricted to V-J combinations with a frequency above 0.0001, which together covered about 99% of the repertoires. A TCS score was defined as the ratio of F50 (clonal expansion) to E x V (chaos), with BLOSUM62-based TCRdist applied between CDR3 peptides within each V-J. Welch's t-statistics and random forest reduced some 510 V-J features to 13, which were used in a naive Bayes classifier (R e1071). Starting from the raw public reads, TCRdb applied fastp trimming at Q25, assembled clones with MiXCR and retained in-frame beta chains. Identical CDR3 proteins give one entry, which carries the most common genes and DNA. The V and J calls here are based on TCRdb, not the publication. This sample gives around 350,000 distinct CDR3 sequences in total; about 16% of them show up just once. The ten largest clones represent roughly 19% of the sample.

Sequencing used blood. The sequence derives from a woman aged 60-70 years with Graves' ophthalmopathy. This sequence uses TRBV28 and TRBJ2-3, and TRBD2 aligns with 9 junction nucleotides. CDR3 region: CASSILAGRSTDTQYF. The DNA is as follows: TGTGCCAGCAGCATTCTAGCGGGGAGGAGCACAGATACGCAGTATTTT.